The entry below describes one T cell receptor beta chain. The antigen is not known. TCRdb called the reads again in MiXCR, with one record for every CDR3 protein. The table shows roughly 500,000 distinct CDR3 sequences, with 30% to 35% occurring only once. This record comes from a study of T cell repertoires in cytomegalovirus infection. Study outcomes and limitations: The study found HLA-C-restricted CMV-specific TCR beta clonotypes dominating the ex vivo response.

Germline V lookup: CDR1 MNHEY, CDR2 SVGEGT. After removal of 1 base from V and 8 bases from J, the junction contained 4 bases not matched to a gene. The CDR3 is 14 residues long. The sequencing used cultured PBMCs, collected from culture after CMV antigen stimulation. The chain is built from TRBV6-2 or TRBV6-3 and TRBJ1-2; 10 bases are shared with TRBD1. The origin of this receptor is a human donor in good health (CMV status not recorded). Some clones in this sample may be carry-over from other donors' samples. Here the CDR3 reads CASSYFGQGGGYTF. The CDR3 bases are TGTGCCAGCAGTTACTTCGGACAGGGGGGGGGCTACACCTTC.